The clone carrying this T cell receptor beta chain was recorded at least ten times. Its antigen is unidentified. This entry comes from a study of T cell repertoires in cytomegalovirus infection. Study-wide context: An indication of both CMV infection and matching HLA type came from public TCR beta signatures. Overall study results and limits: The study found HLA-C-restricted CMV-specific TCR beta clonotypes dominating the ex vivo response.

TCRdb fed the reads into MiXCR, producing one record per CDR3 protein. This table holds 350,000 to 400,000 distinct CDR3 sequences, about 34% found once. This specimen consisted of cultured PBMCs, obtained from culture after CMV antigen stimulation. This TCR derives from a human donor in good health (CMV status not recorded). Some clones in this sample may be carry-over from other donors' samples.

The CDR3 loop reads CASSPPRAGELFF. In DNA form, the CDR3 reads TGTGCCAGCAGTCCCCCAAGGGCCGGGGAGCTGTTTTTT. The rearrangement links TRBV6-1 to TRBJ2-2, with D uncertain. Germline-derived CDR1 and CDR2 are MNHNS and SASEGT. V was shortened by 5 bases and J by 6 bases, with 10 bases between the two germline ends. The CDR3 is 13 amino acids.